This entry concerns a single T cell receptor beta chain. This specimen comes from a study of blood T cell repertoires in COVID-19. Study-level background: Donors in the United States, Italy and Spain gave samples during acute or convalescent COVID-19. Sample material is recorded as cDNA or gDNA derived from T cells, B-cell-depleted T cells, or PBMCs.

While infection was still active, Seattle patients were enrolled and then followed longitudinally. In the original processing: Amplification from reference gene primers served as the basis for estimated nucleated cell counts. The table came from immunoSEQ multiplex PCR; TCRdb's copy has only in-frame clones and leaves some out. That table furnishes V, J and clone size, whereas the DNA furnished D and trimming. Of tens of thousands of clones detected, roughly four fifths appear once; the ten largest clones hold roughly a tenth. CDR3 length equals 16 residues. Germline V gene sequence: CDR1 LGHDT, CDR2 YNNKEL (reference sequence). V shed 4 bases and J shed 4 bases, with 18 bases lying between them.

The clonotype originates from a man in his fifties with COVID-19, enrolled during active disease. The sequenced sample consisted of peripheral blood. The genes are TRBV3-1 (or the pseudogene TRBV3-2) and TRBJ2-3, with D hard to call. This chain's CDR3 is CASSPWVVNQADTQYF. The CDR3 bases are TGTGCCAGCAGCCCATGGGTCGTGAACCAGGCAGATACGCAGTATTTT.